This record concerns one T cell receptor (beta chain) sequence. There are 16 residues in the CDR3. Germline V gene sequence: CDR1 LGHDT, CDR2 YNNKEL (reference sequence). V trimming: 5 bases; J trimming: 10 bases; junction bases outside the gene matches: 13. The data belong to a study of blood T cell repertoires in COVID-19. How the authors handled the data: Nucleated cell number was recorded as an estimate derived from reference gene primer amplification. Profiling relied on immunoSEQ multiplex PCR, and the TCRdb table lists in-frame clones only, not all of them. D and trimming come from the DNA, and the V and J calls and clone size come from that table. The sample includes about 170,000 clones, around 85% of them seen just once.

This receptor was obtained from a human donor with acute or convalescent COVID-19. The donor label of this sample is uncertain. The sample comprised peripheral blood. The chain couples TRBV3-1 (or the pseudogene TRBV3-2) to TRBJ1-6; 8 bases fit TRBD1. CDR3 DNA: TGTGCCAGCAGCTGGACACAGGGGGGCTTGGGGTCACCCCTCCACTTT. Translation: CASSWTQGGLGSPLHF.